The rows below give T cell receptor beta chains drawn from one sample of a study of shared clonotypes between healthy human individuals. TCRdb's copy holds only in-frame clones and misses some; the assay was immunoSEQ multiplex PCR. The sample comprises 2.5 million or so clones, approximately 90% of which are singletons, and about 0.13% rests with the top ten. The sequencing sample was made of naive CD4+ T cells sorted from blood. These receptors came from a man in his late teens or twenties in good health. CDR3s include the opening cysteine and the closing phenylalanine or tryptophan. The D gene is left open where the match is weak. Clone size, where shown, is once, few, many, or a class for clones that have expanded.

clone_size | j_call | v_call | d_call | cdr3_nt | cdr3_aa
NA | TRBJ2-2 | TRBV6-1 | NA | TGTGCCAGCAGTGAAAGGAGGGTCATCACCGGGGAGCTGTTTTTT | CASSERRVITGELFF
NA | TRBJ2-7 | TRBV4-1 | TRBD1 | TGCGCCAGCAGCCCCGCGCGGGACAGGGTCTACGAGCAGTACTTC | CASSPARDRVYEQYF
NA | TRBJ1-2 | TRBV5-6 | NA | TGTGCCAGCAGCTCGCCACATCGAGACGGGAGTTACTATGGCTACACCTTC | CASSSPHRDGSYYGYTF
NA | TRBJ2-3 | TRBV18 | TRBD2 | TGTGCCAGCTCACCACTGACTAGCGGGGGGAGTGCAGATACGCAGTATTTT | CASSPLTSGGSADTQYF
NA | TRBJ1-2 | TRBV6-1 | NA | TGTGCCAGCAGTGAAGAACAGGGACCCTATGGCTACACCTTC | CASSEEQGPYGYTF
NA | TRBJ1-2 | TRBV18 | NA | TGTGCCAGCTCACCACTCCCGGGGCTCAACTATGGCTACACCTTC | CASSPLPGLNYGYTF
NA | TRBJ2-5 | TRBV29-1 | NA | TGCAGCGTTGAAGATCAACGAGGTTACCAAGAGACCCAGTACTTC | CSVEDQRGYQETQYF
NA | TRBJ2-7 | TRBV7-2 | TRBD2 | TGTGCCAGCAGCTTACAGCGGGGGGTATCCTACGAGCAGTACTTC | CASSLQRGVSYEQYF
NA | TRBJ2-7 | TRBV15 | NA | TGTGCCACCAGCCGGGACCGGACGTACGAGCAGTACTTC | CATSRDRTYEQYF
NA | TRBJ1-5 | TRBV4-1 | NA | TGCGCCAGCAGCCAAGAAGTTCCGGGTCCTCCCAATCAGCCCCAGCATTTT | CASSQEVPGPPNQPQHF
NA | TRBJ2-7 | TRBV5-1 | TRBD1 | TGCGCCAGCAGCCCGACAGGGGAGTCCTACGAGCAGTACTTC | CASSPTGESYEQYF
once | TRBJ1-2 | TRBV4-1 | NA | TGCGCCAGCAGCCAAGCTCTTGAGGGCTACACCTTC | CASSQALEGYTF
NA | TRBJ1-2 | TRBV10-1 | TRBD1 | TGCGCCAGCAGTGTGGACAGGGTGTATGGCTACACCTTC | CASSVDRVYGYTF
few | TRBJ1-6 | TRBV21-1 | NA | TGTGCCAGCAGCAAAGGTTGCCATCAAGCACCCCTCCACTTT | CASSKGCHQAPLHF
NA | TRBJ1-1 | TRBV28 | NA | TGTGCCAGCAGGTCAACAGGGTTCACTGAAGCTTTCTTT | CASRSTGFTEAFF
NA | TRBJ1-3 | TRBV4-2 | TRBD1 | TGTGCCAGCAGCAAACCCGGGACAGGGATCTCCGGAAACACCATATATTTT | CASSKPGTGISGNTIYF
NA | TRBJ2-1 | TRBV5-1 | NA | TGCGCCAGCAGCTTCGGCGGGAACTCCTACAATGAGCAGTTCTTC | CASSFGGNSYNEQFF
NA | TRBJ1-2 | TRBV5-4 | TRBD1 | TGTGCCAGCAGCCCCGGACAGGCATATGGCTACACCTTC | CASSPGQAYGYTF
NA | TRBJ2-3 | TRBV27 | NA | TGTGCCAGCAGTTTATGGGGCAGGGAAACAGATACGCAGTATTTT | CASSLWGRETDTQYF
NA | TRBJ2-3 | TRBV15 | NA | TGTGCCACCAGCCGACGAGGGAGCACAGATACGCAGTATTTT | CATSRRGSTDTQYF
NA | TRBJ2-1 | TRBV30 | TRBD1 | TGTGCCTGGAGCTTGGGACAGGGGGCGTTCAATGAGCAGTTCTTC | CAWSLGQGAFNEQFF
NA | TRBJ1-1 | TRBV18 | NA | TGTGCCAGCTCCCTCATGGGGGACCTTGAAGCTTTCTTT | CASSLMGDLEAFF
once | TRBJ2-2 | TRBV19 | NA | TGTGCCAGTACGGAAACAGGGAAAATTTCGGCGACCGGGGAGCTGTTTTTT | CASTETGKISATGELFF
once | TRBJ2-3 | TRBV13 | TRBD2 | TGTGCCAGCAGCCCCGGGACTAGCGGAAGCACAGATACGCAGTATTTT | CASSPGTSGSTDTQYF
NA | TRBJ2-1 | TRBV27 | NA | TGTGCCAGCAGAGTGCCAGGACTATCCTCCAATGAGCAGTTCTTC | CASRVPGLSSNEQFF
NA | TRBJ2-3 | TRBV12-5 | TRBD2 | TGTGCTAGTGGTTCCTTGACTAGCGGGAGGGAGGCAGATACGCAGTATTTT | CASGSLTSGREADTQYF
NA | TRBJ2-1 | TRBV25-1 | TRBD2 | TGTGCCAGCAGTCCAGCGGGGGACTACAATGAGCAGTTCTTC | CASSPAGDYNEQFF
NA | TRBJ1-1 | TRBV28 | NA | TGTGCCAGCAGTTTATATCCAGGGGTGGGGGAGAACACTGAAGCTTTCTTT | CASSLYPGVGENTEAFF